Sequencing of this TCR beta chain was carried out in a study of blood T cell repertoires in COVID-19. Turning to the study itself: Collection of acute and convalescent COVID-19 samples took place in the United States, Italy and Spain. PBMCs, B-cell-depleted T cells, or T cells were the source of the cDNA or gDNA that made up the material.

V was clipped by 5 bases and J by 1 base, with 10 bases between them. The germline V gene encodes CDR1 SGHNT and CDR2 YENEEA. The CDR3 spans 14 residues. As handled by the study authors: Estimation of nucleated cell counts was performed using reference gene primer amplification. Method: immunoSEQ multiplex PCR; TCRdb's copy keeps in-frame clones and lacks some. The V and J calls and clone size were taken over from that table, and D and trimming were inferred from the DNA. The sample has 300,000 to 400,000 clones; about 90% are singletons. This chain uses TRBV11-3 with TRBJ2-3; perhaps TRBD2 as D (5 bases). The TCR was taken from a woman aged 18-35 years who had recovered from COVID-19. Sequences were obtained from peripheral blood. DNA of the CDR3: TGTGCCAGCAGCGGGCGGGTCGGCACAGATACGCAGTATTTT. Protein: CASSGRVGTDTQYF.